The following is a TCR beta chain sequence with its context. No cognate antigen has been identified for it. No much larger clone exists at a distance of one base, and base qualities are not known. V is shortened by 6 bases, J by 3 bases, and the region joining them spans 11 bases. Per the germline V gene (reference sequence), DFQATT is the CDR1 and SNEGSKA is the CDR2. Inclusive of the bounding cysteine and phenylalanine, the CDR3 is 12 residues long. Only the CDR3 DNA stays, 36 bases, in frame from base 1. Library creation used 5' RACE. TCRdb shows the sequencer as Illumina HiSeq 2500. A second roughly 6 to 12 cycle PCR used a sample-barcoded 5' primer and a J-beta primer mix. A template-switch 5' adaptor carrying 12 random nucleotides introduced a unique molecular identifier onto each TCR beta cDNA molecule. At least 2.5 million CDR3-containing paired-end reads were obtained from each sample. First-strand cDNA synthesis was performed from all RNA using the Mint cDNA synthesis kit, with priming by a TRBC-specific oligonucleotide. Following uracil-DNA glycosylase treatment, all cDNA underwent a first 18-cycle PCR with the universal primers M1SS and BC2_uni_R. As for how the authors treated the data: For normalization, 1 million high-quality reads were randomly selected from each sample, with every read carrying a distinct molecular identifier. Reads sharing molecular identifiers were discarded rather than binned into consensus sequences. MiTCR, run with a Q25 quality threshold and the strictest error-elimination algorithm, handled CDR3 identification, clonotype clustering and error correction. A nonparametric unseen species model with Euler transformation was used to estimate a lower bound on total TCR beta diversity. TCRdb reworked the public reads: Q25 trimming with fastp, MiXCR clone assembly, productive beta chains retained. Records with the same CDR3 protein are collapsed into one entry carrying the most frequent genes and DNA. The V and J calls and clone size are TCRdb's, not the authors'. The sample records fewer than 900,000 distinct CDR3 sequences, roughly 35% of which are singletons. The top ten hold around 13% of the sample.

The data were taken from a study of blood T cells in healthy people across ages (dated by TCRdb to between 2014 and 2016). Turning to the overall study: In model experiments, roughly one uniquely barcoded TCR beta cDNA molecule per two T cells was captured by template switching. Using deep sequencing normalized with unique cDNA molecular identifiers, the study measured how TCR beta repertoire diversity changes with age. The donors were divided into four age groups: young (average around 17 years), middle-aged (about 40), aged (about 60) and long-lived (about 84). To avoid experimental bias, donors of different ages were randomly spread across the sequencing lanes. Two additional independent replicas of 1 million unique cDNA reads from the same blood draw were analyzed for two donors (one aged 18 to 30 and one aged 80 or older).

Donors were approximately 42 systemically healthy Caucasian individuals from Russia aged roughly 6 to 100 years. Each donor gave 8 to 10 milliliters of peripheral blood, collected into EDTA-treated Vacutainer tubes. Ficoll-Paque density-gradient centrifugation was used to isolate PBMCs, with at least 6 million obtained per sample. Trizol reagent was used to extract total RNA from PBMCs, with at least 5 micrograms per sample. For every donor, an aliquot of PBMCs went through flow cytometry to measure the percentages of naive CD45RAhigh/CD27high T cells. The investigation overall reported the following: The long-lived group showed more naive CD4+ T cells, fewer expanded clones and increased TCR diversity than the aged group, suggesting age selection. Conclusive comparison of naive and antigen-experienced compartments was prevented by the profiling of bulk unsorted PBMCs. Estimates of total diversity based on one million sequenced T cells were regarded as lower bounds and as underestimates. Because donor CMV infection status was unknown, age-related changes in expanded clonotypes were potentially confounded. Observed TCR beta diversity per million T cells fell roughly linearly with age, and a significant reduction was already apparent by age roughly 40. There was a strong correlation between observed TCR beta diversity and the percentage of naive T cells measured by flow cytometry.

The rearranged segments are TRBV20-1 and TRBJ1-1; D gene: possibly TRBD1, on 5 matching bases. This receptor was obtained from a man aged 18 to 30 in good health. The specimen sequenced was blood. The nucleotide sequence reads TGCAGTGCCGATGCAGGGTACACTGAAGCTTTCTTT. Translated, this is CSADAGYTEAFF.